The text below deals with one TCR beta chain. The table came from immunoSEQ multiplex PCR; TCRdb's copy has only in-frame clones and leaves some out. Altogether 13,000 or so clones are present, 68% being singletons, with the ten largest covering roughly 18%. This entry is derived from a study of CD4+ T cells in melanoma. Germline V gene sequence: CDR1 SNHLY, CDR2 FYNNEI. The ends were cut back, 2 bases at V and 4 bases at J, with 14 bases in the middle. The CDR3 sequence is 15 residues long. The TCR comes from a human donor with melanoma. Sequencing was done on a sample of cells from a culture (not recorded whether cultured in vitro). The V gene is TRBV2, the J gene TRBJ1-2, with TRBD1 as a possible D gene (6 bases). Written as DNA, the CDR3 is TGTGCCAGCAGTGAAACAGGGAGGTTGAGCTATGGCTACACCTTC. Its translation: CASSETGRLSYGYTF.